This record looks at one T cell receptor beta chain sequence and its context. The CDR3 totals 15 residues. Germline V gene data show CDR1 as SGHAT and CDR2 as FQDESV (reference sequence). Trimming removed 2 bases at V and 3 bases at J, with 13 bases between. The data stem from a study of blood T cell repertoires in COVID-19. Study-level information: Spain, Italy and the United States supplied samples that represented acute and convalescent COVID-19.

Assay used: immunoSEQ multiplex PCR; TCRdb lists only in-frame clones, some missing. The profile shows approximately 150,000 clones, around 86% of them singletons. The chain recombines TRBV11-1 with TRBJ1-1, with TRBD1 as a possible D gene (6 bases). This receptor was taken from a human donor in a cohort sampled during active COVID-19. The sequenced sample consisted of peripheral blood. The CDR3 reads CASSLIWGQDTEAFF. CDR3 nucleotides: TGTGCCAGCAGCTTAATATGGGGGCAAGACACTGAAGCTTTCTTT.